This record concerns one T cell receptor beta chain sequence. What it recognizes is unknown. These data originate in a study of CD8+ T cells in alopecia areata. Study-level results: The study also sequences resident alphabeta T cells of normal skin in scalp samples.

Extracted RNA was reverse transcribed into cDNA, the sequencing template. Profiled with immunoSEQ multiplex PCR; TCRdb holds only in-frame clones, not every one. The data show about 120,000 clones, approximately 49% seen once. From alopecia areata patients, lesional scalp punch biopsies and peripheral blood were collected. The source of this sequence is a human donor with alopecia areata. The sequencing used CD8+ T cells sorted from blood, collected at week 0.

CDR3 DNA: TGTGCCTCGATTGACAGGGGGGGTATCCATGAGCAGTTCTTC. Translation gives CASIDRGGIHEQFF. The chain combines TRBV30 with TRBJ2-1; 9 nucleotides line up with TRBD1. This CDR3 comprises 14 residues. V lost 7 bases to trimming and J lost 8 bases; unmatched junction nucleotides: 12. From germline, CDR1 is GTSNPN and CDR2 SVGIG (reference sequence).